The rows below give T cell receptor beta chains drawn from one sample of a study of cytomegalovirus exposure and HLA in healthy donors. The assay was immunoSEQ multiplex PCR, and TCRdb's table has in-frame clones only and misses some. The data show roughly 86,000 clones, with approximately 79% seen just once and about 6% held by the top ten. Sequenced: PBMCs. Every receptor here comes from a female donor in good health and CMV-seronegative. Each CDR3 is given with its conserved first and last residue. Fields, in order: J gene, V gene, CDR3 protein.

J gene: TRBJ2-3
V gene: TRBV30
CDR3 protein: CAWSVSLSGRGADTQYF

J gene: TRBJ2-2
V gene: TRBV5-1
CDR3 protein: CASSSLAGVNTGELFF

J gene: TRBJ2-5
V gene: TRBV30
CDR3 protein: CAWCEGTAPWETQYF

J gene: TRBJ2-6
V gene: TRBV28
CDR3 protein: CASSSPGQGFSGANVLTF

J gene: TRBJ2-5
V gene: TRBV2
CDR3 protein: CASTAGQKETQYF

J gene: TRBJ2-5
V gene: TRBV6-4
CDR3 protein: CASRTGTEETQYF

J gene: TRBJ2-3
V gene: TRBV5-1
CDR3 protein: CASSAGTSGDTDTQYF

J gene: TRBJ2-7
V gene: TRBV19
CDR3 protein: CASSTGLAGYIPYEQYF

J gene: TRBJ1-4
V gene: TRBV2
CDR3 protein: CASMRGEKLFF

J gene: TRBJ2-1
V gene: TRBV28
CDR3 protein: CASSLIIQGNEQFF

J gene: TRBJ1-1
V gene: TRBV6-5
CDR3 protein: CASSFRESSTEAFF

J gene: TRBJ1-6
V gene: TRBV6-5
CDR3 protein: CASSPGQGYNSPLHF

J gene: TRBJ1-2
V gene: TRBV5-6
CDR3 protein: CASSFSPRVDGYTF

J gene: TRBJ1-1
V gene: TRBV7-2
CDR3 protein: CASSSYRVDTEAFF

J gene: TRBJ2-5
V gene: TRBV29-1
CDR3 protein: CSVDRGQETQYF

J gene: TRBJ1-1
V gene: TRBV6-8
CDR3 protein: CASSPGRKENTEAFF

J gene: TRBJ2-3
V gene: TRBV14
CDR3 protein: CASSQDPSWRGTDTQYF

J gene: TRBJ2-7
V gene: TRBV5-1
CDR3 protein: CASSLGDARARGEQYF

J gene: TRBJ1-2
V gene: TRBV6-1
CDR3 protein: CASKSTGDYGYTF

J gene: TRBJ1-2
V gene: TRBV28
CDR3 protein: CASSSGTGGRRGYTF

J gene: TRBJ2-3
V gene: TRBV29-1
CDR3 protein: CSVGGAGEIDTQYF

J gene: TRBJ1-1
V gene: TRBV27
CDR3 protein: CASSLSGHSGTEAFF

J gene: TRBJ1-5
V gene: TRBV18
CDR3 protein: CASSPGRDQPQHF

J gene: TRBJ1-5
V gene: TRBV16
CDR3 protein: CASSPATGGLQPQHF

J gene: TRBJ1-1
V gene: TRBV7-9
CDR3 protein: CASSSGTVVNTEAFF

J gene: TRBJ2-5
V gene: TRBV19
CDR3 protein: CASSIGAGETQYF

J gene: TRBJ2-1
V gene: TRBV28
CDR3 protein: CASSPPASGGGDEQFF

J gene: TRBJ2-1
V gene: TRBV23-1
CDR3 protein: CASPPEEQFF

J gene: TRBJ2-6
V gene: TRBV19
CDR3 protein: CASRETGSSGANVLTF

J gene: TRBJ1-3
V gene: TRBV5-6
CDR3 protein: CASSLVWDRANTIYF

J gene: TRBJ1-2
V gene: TRBV28
CDR3 protein: CASSLWEADGYTF

J gene: TRBJ2-3
V gene: TRBV7-7
CDR3 protein: CASSFAGLDISTDTQYF

J gene: TRBJ1-6
V gene: TRBV2
CDR3 protein: CASGGHPQGSPLHF

J gene: TRBJ2-6
V gene: TRBV29-1
CDR3 protein: CSVDAGSSGANVLTF

J gene: TRBJ2-7
V gene: TRBV7-9
CDR3 protein: CASSREAGPYEQYF

J gene: TRBJ1-3
V gene: TRBV27
CDR3 protein: CASRPEQVLSSGNTIYF

J gene: TRBJ2-1
V gene: TRBV19
CDR3 protein: CASSTPPDEQFF

J gene: TRBJ1-6
V gene: TRBV6-5
CDR3 protein: CASSYPGGSPLHF

J gene: TRBJ2-2
V gene: TRBV6-4
CDR3 protein: CATRLADNTGELFF

J gene: TRBJ1-1
V gene: TRBV27
CDR3 protein: CASSRVMNTEAFF

J gene: TRBJ1-3
V gene: TRBV10-2
CDR3 protein: CASSERLISGNTIYF

J gene: TRBJ2-6
V gene: TRBV2
CDR3 protein: CAGLRDTGANVLTF

J gene: TRBJ1-5
V gene: TRBV7-4
CDR3 protein: CASSLYSETGGDQPQHF

J gene: TRBJ2-5
V gene: TRBV7-3
CDR3 protein: CASSPSLAQETQYF

J gene: TRBJ2-6
V gene: TRBV7-2
CDR3 protein: CASSALGAGATGANVLTF

J gene: TRBJ1-6
V gene: TRBV6-6
CDR3 protein: CASSQRENNSPLHF